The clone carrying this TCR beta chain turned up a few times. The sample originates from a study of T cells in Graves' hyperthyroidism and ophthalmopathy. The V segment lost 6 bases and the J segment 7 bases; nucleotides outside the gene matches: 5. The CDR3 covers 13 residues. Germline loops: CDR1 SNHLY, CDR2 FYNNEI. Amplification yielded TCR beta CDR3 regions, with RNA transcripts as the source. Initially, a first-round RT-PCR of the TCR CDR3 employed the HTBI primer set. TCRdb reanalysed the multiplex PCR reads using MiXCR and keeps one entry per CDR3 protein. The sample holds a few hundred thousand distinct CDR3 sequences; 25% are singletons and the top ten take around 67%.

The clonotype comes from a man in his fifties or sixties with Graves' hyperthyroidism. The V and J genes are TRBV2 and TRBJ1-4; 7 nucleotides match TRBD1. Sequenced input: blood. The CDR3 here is CASSPTGSEKLFF. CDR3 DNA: TGTGCCAGCAGCCCGACAGGGAGTGAAAAACTGTTTTTT. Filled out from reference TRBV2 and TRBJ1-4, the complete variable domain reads EPEVTQTPSHQVTQMGQEVILRCVPISNHLYFYWYRQILGQKVEFLVSFYNNEISEKSEIFDDQFSVERPDGSNFTLKIRSTKLEDSAMYFCASSPTGSEKLFFGSGTQLSVL.